The 12 T cell receptor beta chains below were found in one sample sequenced in a study of OX40 agonist ivuxolimab in advanced cancers. The protocol was immunoSEQ multiplex PCR, while the TCRdb copy is restricted to in-frame clones and leaves out a portion. The sample holds some 17,000 clones, around 88% seen once. Material: CD4+ or CD8+ T cells sorted from blood, obtained in a trial of the OX40 agonist ivuxolimab. The receptor set was obtained from an adult with an advanced solid tumor such as melanoma, head and neck, liver or kidney cancer.

This chain connects TRBV11-3 to TRBJ2-7, with 10 bases lining up with TRBD1. The CDR3 covers 14 residues. Germline V CDR1 and CDR2: SGHNT, YENEEA. V gave up 5 bases and J gave up 4 bases; unmatched junction bases: 5. The CDR3 DNA reads TGTGCCAGCAGCCCCCGGACAGGGGGGTACGAGCAGTACTTC. Encoded protein: CASSPRTGGYEQYF.

The V gene is TRBV4-1, the J gene TRBJ2-1, with D perhaps matching TRBD2 (5 bases). The CDR3 loop spans 17 amino acids. CDR1 is MGHRA, CDR2 YSYEKL, per germline. The V and J ends lost 1 base and 9 bases respectively, with 22 bases between them. The CDR3, as DNA: TGCGCCAGCAGCCAAGTAGATATGGGATTTGTAGGGAGTGAGCAGTTCTTC. Its translation: CASSQVDMGFVGSEQFF.

This clone was found once. The V and J genes are TRBV7-9 and TRBJ1-2, with no clear D. Trimming shortened V by 4 bases and J by 2 bases, and 17 bases separated the two germline ends. The germline V gene has CDR1 SEHNR and CDR2 FQNEAQ (reference sequence). The CDR3 totals 16 residues. DNA for the CDR3: TGTGCCAGCAGCTCGGTGCGGGGAAGAGGGAACTATGGCTACACCTTC. It specifies CASSSVRGRGNYGYTF.

The gene calls are TRBV10-1 and TRBJ2-5; a possible D gene is TRBD2 (6 bases). In germline, CDR1 is WNHNN, CDR2 SYGVQD (reference sequence). Trimming pared 7 bases from V and 1 base from J, leaving 13 bases between. This CDR3 has 14 residues. The CDR3 bases are TGCGCCAGCACCTCCGGAGGGGTCCAAGAGACCCAGTACTTC. It codes for CASTSGGVQETQYF.

The V call is TRBV11-3, the J call TRBJ1-1, with 8 bases that match TRBD1. J lost 6 bases, V lost 6 bases, and 6 bases had no gene match. CDR3 length equals 13 residues. Germline values: CDR1 SGHNT, CDR2 YENEEA. The CDR3 protein is CASSTGGVAEAFF. As DNA, the CDR3 is TGTGCCAGCAGTACAGGGGGTGTTGCTGAAGCTTTCTTT.

The genes are TRBV2 and TRBJ1-4; the D is unclear. V was shortened by 3 bases and J by 1 base, with 9 bases between the two germline ends. From germline, CDR1 is SNHLY and CDR2 FYNNEI. The CDR3 covers 15 residues. The CDR3 here is CASSDQRVTNEKLFF. The CDR3 region has the DNA TGTGCCAGCAGTGACCAGAGAGTAACTAATGAAAAACTGTTTTTT.

A single count supports this clone. V gene TRBV6-4 combines with J gene TRBJ2-2; either TRBD1 or TRBD2 may supply D (5 bases each). Between the trimmed V and J ends, which lost 4 bases and 5 bases, there was a span of 11 bases. Germline CDR1 reads MRHNA; CDR2 reads SNTAGT. This CDR3 spans 14 amino acids. The CDR3 here is CASSGDLGTGELFF. In nucleotides, the CDR3 is TGTGCCAGCAGTGGGGACCTCGGGACCGGGGAGCTGTTTTTT.

The rearrangement uses TRBV6-5 and TRBJ1-2, with 7 positions matching TRBD1. The germline V gene has CDR1 MNHEY and CDR2 SVGAGI. The V segment lost 5 bases and the J segment 2 bases; nucleotides outside the gene matches: 5. This CDR3 has 14 residues. CDR3 coding DNA: TGTGCCAGCAGTGGGAGACAGGGAAACTATGGCTACACCTTC. Its translation: CASSGRQGNYGYTF.

The chain employs TRBV27 and TRBJ2-7; D possibly uses TRBD1 or TRBD2 (6 bases each). This CDR3 is 13 amino acids long. The ends were cut back, 4 bases at V and 3 bases at J, with 10 bases in the middle. Looked up from germline, CDR1 is MNHEY and CDR2 is SMNVEV (reference sequence). The CDR3 reads CASSWGDNYEQYF. Written as DNA, the CDR3 is TGTGCCAGCAGTTGGGGGGACAACTACGAGCAGTACTTC.

This rearrangement joins TRBV28 to TRBJ1-3; D ambiguous. V lost 3 bases, J lost 0 bases, and 6 bases lay in between. The CDR3 length is 14 residues. Germline CDR1 reads MDHEN; CDR2 reads SYDVKM. CDR3 in DNA: TGTGCCAGCAGTTTCGCCAGCTCTGGAAACACCATATATTTT. Amino acid sequence: CASSFASSGNTIYF.

The sample holds one count of this clone. The chain recombines TRBV13 with TRBJ1-3; D call uncertain. This CDR3 contains 14 residues. The ends were cut back, 6 bases at V and 0 bases at J, with 9 bases in the middle. Germline lookup yields CDR1 PRHDT and CDR2 FYEKMQ (reference sequence). The CDR3 region is CASSDRSSGNTIYF. The CDR3 region has the DNA TGTGCCAGCAGTGACCGTAGCTCTGGAAACACCATATATTTT.

This sequence joins TRBV6-5 and TRBJ2-7, with 7 bases fitting TRBD1. Unmatched junction bases numbered 7, after V lost 5 bases and J lost 0 bases. This CDR3 comprises 15 residues. The germline CDR1 and CDR2 sequences are MNHEY and SVGAGI. CDR3 nucleotide sequence: TGTGCCAGCAGTAACAGGGGATACGCCTCCTACGAGCAGTACTTC. Amino acid sequence: CASSNRGYASYEQYF.